This T cell receptor beta chain was profiled in a study of cytomegalovirus exposure and HLA in healthy donors. Regarding the study as a whole: Most TCR beta V segments were productive about 90% or about 30% of the time in an earlier analysis.

Remarks on this clone: Its cognate antigen is unknown.

Both 60 Vbeta primers and 13 Jbeta primers went into the PCR. Assay used: immunoSEQ multiplex PCR; TCRdb lists only in-frame clones, some missing. This table holds approximately 76,000 clones, roughly 85% found once. V was pared by 5 bases and J by 8 bases, with 8 bases of the junction left unmatched. This CDR3 has 13 residues. Germline assignment: CDR1 ENHRY and CDR2 SYGVKD. The chain couples TRBV10-3 to TRBJ1-2, with TRBD1 identical over 7 bases. The sequence came from a man aged 30 to 39 in good health and CMV-seronegative. The source material was PBMCs. CDR3 in DNA: TGTGCCATCAGTACCGGGACAGAAGGAGGCTACACCTTC. This encodes CAISTGTEGGYTF.